The 15 T cell receptor beta chains below were found in one sample sequenced in a study of T cells after yellow fever vaccination. TCRdb re-called the 5' RACE reads through MiXCR, storing one row per CDR3 protein. The repertoire consists of 450,000 to 600,000 distinct CDR3 sequences, with around an eighth occurring once and the leading ten covering more than 13%. The sequenced sample was PBMCs, obtained on the day of the yellow fever booster vaccination. These receptors came from a man aged 25-40 years who received the YFV17D yellow fever vaccine.

This clonotype occurred a few times. The J gene is TRBJ2-5, the V gene TRBV6-1, with 9 bases matching TRBD2. Germline V CDR1 and CDR2: MNHNS, SASEGT. The CDR3 consists of 13 residues. The V segment lost 6 bases and the J segment 5 bases; nucleotides outside the gene matches: 4. CDR3 DNA sequence: TGTGCCAGCAGGAGCGGGAGGTACGAGACCCAGTACTTC. Its translation: CASRSGRYETQYF.

This clonotype was detected a few times. The rearrangement uses TRBV19 and TRBJ2-1; D tentatively reads TRBD1 or TRBD2 (5 bases each). This CDR3 is 15 amino acids long. Germline V CDR1 and CDR2: LNHDA, SQIVND (reference sequence). The V and J ends lost 6 bases and 0 bases respectively, with 12 bases between them. CDR3 bases: TGTGCCAGTAGGGCCCCTGGGGGCTCCTACAATGAGCAGTTCTTC. This encodes CASRAPGGSYNEQFF.

The gene calls are TRBV7-9 and TRBJ1-2; D is unclear. This CDR3 has 16 residues. Trimming cost V 4 bases and J 4 bases, with 19 bases left between them. The V gene's germline CDR1 is SEHNR and CDR2 FQNEAQ (reference sequence). The CDR3 here is CASSSDRAPGGYGYTF. The CDR3 nucleotides read TGTGCCAGCAGCTCCGACCGGGCCCCAGGTGGCTATGGCTACACCTTC.

This clonotype was seen at least ten times. The DNA of the CDR3 is TGCGCCAGCAGCCCACGGTCGACTTACGAGCAGTACTTC. Translated: CASSPRSTYEQYF. The chain joins TRBV5-1 to TRBJ2-7; D unclear. This CDR3 has 13 amino acids. The germline gives CDR1 SGHRS, CDR2 YFSETQ. Trimming cost V 4 bases and J 4 bases, with 12 bases left between them.

The chain carries TRBV5-1 and TRBJ2-5, with TRBD2 identical over 9 bases. J lost 1 base, V lost 7 bases, and 8 bases had no gene match. The germline gives CDR1 SGHRS, CDR2 YFSETQ. This CDR3 spans 15 amino acids. DNA for the CDR3: TGCGCCAGCCGCCGGTTAGCGGGAGTCCAAGAGACCCAGTACTTC. Translating it yields CASRRLAGVQETQYF.

This clonotype was observed many times. The V gene is TRBV7-9, the J gene TRBJ1-6; TRBD1 agrees at 10 bases. Germline loops: CDR1 SEHNR, CDR2 FQNEAQ (reference sequence). The CDR3 loop spans 16 amino acids. Trimming cost V 5 bases and J 7 bases; bases outside gene matches: 8. The CDR3 loop is CASSPQLGQGNSPLHF. CDR3 nucleotides: TGTGCCAGCAGCCCGCAGTTGGGACAGGGGAATTCACCCCTCCACTTT.

The J gene is TRBJ2-5, the V gene TRBV28, with 12 positions matching TRBD2. The V and J ends lost 3 bases and 5 bases, in that order; junction bases with no gene match: 13. Germline lookup yields CDR1 MDHEN and CDR2 SYDVKM. CDR3 length: 18 residues. CDR3 in amino acids: CASSLISTSGREEETQYF. The CDR3 bases are TGTGCCAGCAGTTTGATATCGACTAGCGGGAGAGAGGAGGAGACCCAGTACTTC.

The rearrangement uses TRBV2 and TRBJ2-1; TRBD1 matches 9 bases. Germline V gives CDR1 SNHLY, CDR2 FYNNEI. This CDR3 spans 13 amino acids. Losses at the gene ends were 5 bases for V and 8 bases for J; bases not matched to a gene: 4. The CDR3 bases are TGTGCCAGCAGTTGGACAGGGGAGCATGAGCAGTTCTTC. Translation gives CASSWTGEHEQFF.

This clonotype was detected only a few times. This rearrangement joins TRBV7-6 to TRBJ2-2; no definite D call. Trimming left V 4 bases short and J 1 base short, with 13 bases between. The CDR3 runs 16 residues. Per germline, CDR1 SGHVS and CDR2 FNYEAQ. The CDR3 DNA follows: TGTGCCAGCAGCTCCCCTCTATCGGAGAACACCGGGGAGCTGTTTTTT. It translates to CASSSPLSENTGELFF.

J is TRBJ2-7 and V is TRBV4-3; D is perhaps TRBD1 or TRBD2 (5 bases each). Germline V gene sequence: CDR1 LGHNA, CDR2 YSLEER. V lost 0 bases to trimming and J lost 0 bases, with 12 bases between them. CDR3 length: 16 amino acids. CDR3 protein: CASSQDRSGASYEQYF. CDR3 bases: TGCGCCAGCAGCCAAGATCGGTCCGGGGCCTCCTACGAGCAGTACTTC.

This clonotype was found a few times. One junction end does not reproduce the germline sequence, and a read error may be involved. This chain connects TRBV20-1 to TRBJ2-2; a possible D gene is TRBD2 (7 bases). The CDR3 runs to 16 residues. CDR1 DFQATT and CDR2 SNEGSKA come from the germline V gene (reference sequence). The CDR3 loop is CCARRAGEGHTGELFF. In DNA form, the CDR3 reads TGCTGTGCTAGACGCGCGGGAGAGGGACATACCGGGGAGCTGTTTTTT.

The V and J genes are TRBV30 and TRBJ2-4; no clear D. The CDR3 consists of 16 residues. The V gene's germline CDR1 is GTSNPN and CDR2 SVGIG (reference sequence). Deletions cut 0 bases from V and 3 bases from J, with 15 bases between. CDR3 sequence reads: CAWSVPGNLGKNIQYF. The DNA of the CDR3 is TGTGCCTGGAGTGTACCTGGGAATTTAGGCAAAAACATTCAGTACTTC.

The chain recombines TRBV7-3 with TRBJ2-2; D is uncertain. The length of the CDR3 is 15 residues. V was shortened by 4 bases and J by 2 bases, with 11 bases between the two germline ends. CDR1 and CDR2 (germline): SGHTA, FQGTGA. The CDR3 reads CASSSIGGNTGELFF. The DNA for the CDR3 is TGTGCCAGCAGCTCAATAGGCGGCAACACCGGGGAGCTGTTTTTT.

A few counts support this clonotype. This chain connects TRBV6-2 or TRBV6-3 to TRBJ2-5, with D possibly TRBD2 on 6 matching bases. V was pared by 6 bases and J by 7 bases, with 15 bases between. Per germline, CDR1 MNHEY and CDR2 SVGEGT. The CDR3 covers 13 residues. CDR3 protein: CASRVGRDSTQYF. The CDR3 DNA sequence: TGTGCCAGCAGGGTAGGCCGGGACTCGACCCAGTACTTC.

This clonotype turned up a few times. The chain couples TRBV7-2 to TRBJ2-7; no clear D. The CDR3 runs 13 residues. V lost 5 bases and J lost 3, with 11 bases in between. CDR1 and CDR2 (germline): SGHTA, FQGNSA. The CDR3 coding sequence is TGTGCCAGCAGCCCATACACGGACTACGAGCAGTACTTC. Its protein product is CASSPYTDYEQYF.